This T cell receptor beta chain was captured in a study of blood T cell repertoires in COVID-19. Background on the study: The study drew acute and convalescent COVID-19 samples from the United States, Italy and Spain.

In the original processing: Reference gene primer amplification gave nucleated cell count estimates. Sequencing was performed with immunoSEQ multiplex PCR; in TCRdb, only in-frame clones are kept and a portion is missing. The DNA gave D and trimming, while V, J and clone size come from that table. The repertoire includes 150,000 to 200,000 clones, 85% to 90% of them detected once, and 20% to 25% sits in the top ten. Participants were aged about 18 to 95 years, lived in over 20 US areas, and enrolled virtually. The J segment lost 6 bases and the V segment lost 2 bases, leaving 4 bases of the junction unmatched. Looked up from germline, CDR1 is SGHNT and CDR2 is YYREEE (reference sequence). CDR3 size: 14 residues.

The sample consisted of PBMCs or T cells enriched from blood (not recorded which). The rearrangement uses TRBV5-4 and TRBJ2-2; 7 nucleotides agree with TRBD2. The source of this sequence is a woman aged 40 to 49 in a cohort exposed to, infected with or recovered from COVID-19 (not recorded which). This chain's CDR3 is CASSFKGGAGELFF. The CDR3 DNA reads as TGTGCCAGCAGCTTCAAGGGAGGGGCCGGGGAGCTGTTTTTT.